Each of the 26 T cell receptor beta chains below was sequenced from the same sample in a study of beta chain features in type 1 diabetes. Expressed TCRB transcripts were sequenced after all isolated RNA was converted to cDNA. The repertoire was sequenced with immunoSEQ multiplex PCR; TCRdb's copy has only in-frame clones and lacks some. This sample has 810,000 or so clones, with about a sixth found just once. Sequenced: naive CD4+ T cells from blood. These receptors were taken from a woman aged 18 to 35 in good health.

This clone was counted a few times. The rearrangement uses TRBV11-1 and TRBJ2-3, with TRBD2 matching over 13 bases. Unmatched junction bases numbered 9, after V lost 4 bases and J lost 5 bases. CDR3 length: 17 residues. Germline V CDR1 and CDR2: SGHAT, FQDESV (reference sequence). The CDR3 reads CASSSRLAGGRGDTQYF. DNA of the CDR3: TGTGCCAGCAGCTCCAGACTAGCGGGAGGCCGGGGAGATACGCAGTATTTT. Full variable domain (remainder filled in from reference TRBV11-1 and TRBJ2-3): EAEVAQSPRYKITEKSQAVAFWCDPISGHATLYWYRQILGQGPELLVQFQDESVVDDSQLPKDRFSAERLKGVDSTLKIQPAELGDSAMYLCASSSRLAGGRGDTQYFGPGTRLTVL.

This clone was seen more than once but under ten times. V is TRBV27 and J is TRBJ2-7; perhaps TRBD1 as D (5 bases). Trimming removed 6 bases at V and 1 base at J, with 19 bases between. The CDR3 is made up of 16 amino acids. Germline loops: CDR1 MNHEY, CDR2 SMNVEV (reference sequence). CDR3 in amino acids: CASRSTGHPISYEQYF. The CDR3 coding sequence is TGTGCCAGCAGGTCCACAGGCCACCCAATTTCCTACGAGCAGTACTTC.

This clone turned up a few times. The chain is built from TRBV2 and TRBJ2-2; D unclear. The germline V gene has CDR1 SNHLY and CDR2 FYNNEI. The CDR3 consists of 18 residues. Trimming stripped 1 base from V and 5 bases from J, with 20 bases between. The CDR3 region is CASSEDGRRSSRTGELFF. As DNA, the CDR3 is TGTGCCAGCAGTGAAGACGGTCGGCGGTCGTCCAGGACCGGGGAGCTGTTTTTT.

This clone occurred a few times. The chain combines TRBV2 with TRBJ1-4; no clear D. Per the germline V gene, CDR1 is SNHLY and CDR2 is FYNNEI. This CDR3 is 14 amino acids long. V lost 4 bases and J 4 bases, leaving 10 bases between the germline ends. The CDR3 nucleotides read TGTGCCAGCAGTGGATCGACGGGTAATGAAAAACTGTTTTTT. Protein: CASSGSTGNEKLFF.

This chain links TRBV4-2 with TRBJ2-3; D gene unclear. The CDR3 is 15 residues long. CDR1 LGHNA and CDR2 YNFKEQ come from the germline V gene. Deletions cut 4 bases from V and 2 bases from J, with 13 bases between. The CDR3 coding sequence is TGTGCCAGCAGCCCCCGGGTTGTCCTCACAGATACGCAGTATTTT. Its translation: CASSPRVVLTDTQYF.

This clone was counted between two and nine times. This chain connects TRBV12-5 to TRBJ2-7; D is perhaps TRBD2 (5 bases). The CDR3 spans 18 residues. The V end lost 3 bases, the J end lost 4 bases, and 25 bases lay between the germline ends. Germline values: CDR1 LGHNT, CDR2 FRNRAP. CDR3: CASGFSPPAGEWGYEQYF. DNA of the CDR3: TGTGCTAGTGGTTTCTCCCCCCCGGCCGGGGAATGGGGTTACGAGCAGTACTTC.

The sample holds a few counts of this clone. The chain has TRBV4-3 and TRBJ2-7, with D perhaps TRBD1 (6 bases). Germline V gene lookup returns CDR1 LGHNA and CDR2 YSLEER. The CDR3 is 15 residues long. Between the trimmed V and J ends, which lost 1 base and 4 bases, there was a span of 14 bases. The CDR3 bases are TGCGCCAGCAGCCAAGTGGCAGGGGCTTCTTACGAGCAGTACTTC. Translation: CASSQVAGASYEQYF.

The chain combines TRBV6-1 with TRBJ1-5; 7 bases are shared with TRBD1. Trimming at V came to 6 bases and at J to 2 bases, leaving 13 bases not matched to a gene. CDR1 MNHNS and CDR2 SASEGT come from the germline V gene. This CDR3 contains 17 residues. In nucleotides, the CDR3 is TGTGCCAGCAGGGAAAGGGGGACAGTCCTCGGCAATCAGCCCCAGCATTTT. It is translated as CASRERGTVLGNQPQHF.

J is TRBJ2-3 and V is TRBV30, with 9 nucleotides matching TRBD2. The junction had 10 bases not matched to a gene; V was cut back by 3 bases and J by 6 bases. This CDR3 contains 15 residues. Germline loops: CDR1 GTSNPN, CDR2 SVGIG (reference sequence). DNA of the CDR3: TGTGCCTGGAGCGGAAGACTAGCGGAGGGGGATACGCAGTATTTT. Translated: CAWSGRLAEGDTQYF.

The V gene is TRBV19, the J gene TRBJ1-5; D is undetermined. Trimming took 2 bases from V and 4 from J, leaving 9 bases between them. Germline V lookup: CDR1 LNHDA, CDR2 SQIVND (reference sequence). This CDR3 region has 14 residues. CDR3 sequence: CASSIQVGNQPQHF. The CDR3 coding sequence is TGTGCCAGTAGTATACAGGTAGGGAATCAGCCCCAGCATTTT.

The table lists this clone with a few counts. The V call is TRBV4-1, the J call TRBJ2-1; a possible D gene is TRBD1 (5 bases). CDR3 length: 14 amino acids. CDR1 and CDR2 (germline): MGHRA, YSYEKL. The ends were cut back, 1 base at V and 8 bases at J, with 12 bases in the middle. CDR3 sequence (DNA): TGCGCCAGCAGCCAAGGACAGAGTTGGGATGAGCAGTTCTTC. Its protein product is CASSQGQSWDEQFF.

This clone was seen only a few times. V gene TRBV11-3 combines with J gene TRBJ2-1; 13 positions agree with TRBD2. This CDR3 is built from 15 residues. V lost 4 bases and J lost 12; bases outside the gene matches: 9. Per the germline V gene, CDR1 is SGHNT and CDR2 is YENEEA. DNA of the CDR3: TGTGCCAGCAGCTCACGGACTAGCGGGAGTATGAGGCAGTTCTTC. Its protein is CASSSRTSGSMRQFF.

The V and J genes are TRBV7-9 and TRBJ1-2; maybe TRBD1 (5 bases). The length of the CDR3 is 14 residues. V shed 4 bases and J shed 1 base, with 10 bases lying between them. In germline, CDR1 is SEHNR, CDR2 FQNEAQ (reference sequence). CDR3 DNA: TGTGCCAGCAGCTCCTGGGGGGATAACTATGGCTACACCTTC. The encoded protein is CASSSWGDNYGYTF.

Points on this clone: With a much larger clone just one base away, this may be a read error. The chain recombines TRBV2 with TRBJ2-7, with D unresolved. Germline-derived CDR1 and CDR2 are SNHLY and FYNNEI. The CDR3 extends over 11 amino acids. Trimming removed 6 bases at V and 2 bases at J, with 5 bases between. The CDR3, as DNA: TGTGCCAGCAGGTCAGCCTACGAGCAGTACTTC. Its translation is CASRSAYEQYF.

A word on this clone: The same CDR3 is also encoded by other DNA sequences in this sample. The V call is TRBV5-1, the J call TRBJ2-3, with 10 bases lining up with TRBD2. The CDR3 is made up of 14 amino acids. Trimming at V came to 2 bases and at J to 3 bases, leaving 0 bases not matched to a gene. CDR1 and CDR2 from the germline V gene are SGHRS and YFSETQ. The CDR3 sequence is CASSLLAGTDTQYF. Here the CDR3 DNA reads TGCGCCAGCAGCTTACTAGCGGGAACAGATACGCAGTATTTT.

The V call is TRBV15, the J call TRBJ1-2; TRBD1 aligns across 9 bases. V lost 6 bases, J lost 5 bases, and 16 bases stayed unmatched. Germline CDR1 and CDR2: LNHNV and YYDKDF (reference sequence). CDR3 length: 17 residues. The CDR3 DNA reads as TGTGCCACCAGAGAAGACAACTGGGGACAGGGCGCGTATGGCTACACCTTC. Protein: CATREDNWGQGAYGYTF.

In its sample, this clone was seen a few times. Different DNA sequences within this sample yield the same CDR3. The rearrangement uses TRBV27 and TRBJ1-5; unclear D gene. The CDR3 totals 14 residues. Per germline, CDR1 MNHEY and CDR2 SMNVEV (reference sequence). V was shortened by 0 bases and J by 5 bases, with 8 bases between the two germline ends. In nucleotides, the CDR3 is TGTGCCAGCAGTTTATCGGGAGGGTATCAGCCCCAGCATTTT. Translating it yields CASSLSGGYQPQHF.

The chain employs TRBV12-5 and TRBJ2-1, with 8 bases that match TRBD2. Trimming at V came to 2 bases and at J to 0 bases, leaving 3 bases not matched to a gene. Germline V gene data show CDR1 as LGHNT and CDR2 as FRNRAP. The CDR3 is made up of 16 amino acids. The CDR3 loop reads CASGLRSGSSYNEQFF. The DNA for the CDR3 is TGTGCTAGTGGTTTGCGGAGCGGGAGCTCCTACAATGAGCAGTTCTTC.

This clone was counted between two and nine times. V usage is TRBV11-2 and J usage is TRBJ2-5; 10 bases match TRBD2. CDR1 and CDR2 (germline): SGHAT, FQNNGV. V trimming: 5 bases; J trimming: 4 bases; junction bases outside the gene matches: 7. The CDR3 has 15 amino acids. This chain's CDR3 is CASSPRSGRVETQYF. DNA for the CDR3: TGTGCCAGCAGCCCACGGAGCGGGAGGGTAGAGACCCAGTACTTC.

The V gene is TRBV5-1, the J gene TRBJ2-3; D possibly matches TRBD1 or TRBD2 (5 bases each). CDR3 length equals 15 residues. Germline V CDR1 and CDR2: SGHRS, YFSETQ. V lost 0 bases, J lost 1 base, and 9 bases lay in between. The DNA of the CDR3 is TGCGCCAGCAGCTTGGGGCGAGGGGGCACAGATACGCAGTATTTT. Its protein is CASSLGRGGTDTQYF.

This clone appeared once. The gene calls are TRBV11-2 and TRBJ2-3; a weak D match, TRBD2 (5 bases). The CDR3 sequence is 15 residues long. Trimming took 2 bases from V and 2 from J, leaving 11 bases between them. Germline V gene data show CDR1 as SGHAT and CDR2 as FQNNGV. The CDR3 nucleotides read TGTGCCAGCAGCTTATCCAGCGGTTACACAGATACGCAGTATTTT. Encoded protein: CASSLSSGYTDTQYF.

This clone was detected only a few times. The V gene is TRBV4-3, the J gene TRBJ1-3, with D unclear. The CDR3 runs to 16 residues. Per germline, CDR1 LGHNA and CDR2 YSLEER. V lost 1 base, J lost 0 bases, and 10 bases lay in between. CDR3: CASSQGAADSGNTIYF. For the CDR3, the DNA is TGCGCCAGCAGCCAAGGGGCAGCCGACTCTGGAAACACCATATATTTT.

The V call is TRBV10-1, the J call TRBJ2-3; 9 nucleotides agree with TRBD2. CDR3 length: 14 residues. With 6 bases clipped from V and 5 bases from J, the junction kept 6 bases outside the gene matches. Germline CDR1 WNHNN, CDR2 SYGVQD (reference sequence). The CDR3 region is CASSLAGAGDTQYF. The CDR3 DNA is TGCGCCAGCAGCTTAGCGGGAGCCGGAGATACGCAGTATTTT.

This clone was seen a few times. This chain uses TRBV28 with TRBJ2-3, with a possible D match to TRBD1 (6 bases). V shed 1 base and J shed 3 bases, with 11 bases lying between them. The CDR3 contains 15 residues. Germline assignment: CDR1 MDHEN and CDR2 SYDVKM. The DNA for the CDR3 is TGTGCCAGCAGTTTATCAGGGGTTAGGACAGATACGCAGTATTTT. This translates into CASSLSGVRTDTQYF.

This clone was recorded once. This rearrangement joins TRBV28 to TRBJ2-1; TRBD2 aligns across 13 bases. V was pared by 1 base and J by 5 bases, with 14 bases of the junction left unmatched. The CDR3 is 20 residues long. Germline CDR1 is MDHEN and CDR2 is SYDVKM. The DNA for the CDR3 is TGTGCCAGCAGTTTATATTTGGGACTAGCGGGATCGGTACGTCACAATGAGCAGTTCTTC. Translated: CASSLYLGLAGSVRHNEQFF.

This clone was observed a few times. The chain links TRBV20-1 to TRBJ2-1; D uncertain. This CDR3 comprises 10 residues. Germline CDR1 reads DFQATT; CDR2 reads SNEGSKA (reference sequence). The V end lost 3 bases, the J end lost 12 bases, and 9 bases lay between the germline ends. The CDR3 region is CSASARRQFF. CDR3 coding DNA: TGCAGTGCTAGTGCCAGAAGGCAGTTCTTC.